This TCR beta chain derives from a study of OX40 agonist ivuxolimab in advanced cancers. The protocol was immunoSEQ multiplex PCR, while the TCRdb copy is restricted to in-frame clones and leaves out a portion. The sample comprises tens of thousands of clones, about 83% of which are singletons, and about 4.5% rests with the top ten. This TCR came from an adult with an advanced solid tumor such as melanoma, head and neck, liver or kidney cancer. This material consisted of CD4+ or CD8+ T cells sorted from blood, taken in a trial of the OX40 agonist ivuxolimab.

The CDR3 is CASSALAGGYEQYF. Written as DNA, the CDR3 is TGTGCCAGCAGCGCTCTAGCGGGAGGGTACGAGCAGTACTTC. The gene calls are TRBV11-2 and TRBJ2-7; 12 positions match TRBD2. The germline CDR1 and CDR2 sequences are SGHAT and FQNNGV. CDR3 length equals 14 residues. Trimming removed 5 bases from V and 4 bases from J; junction bases left unmatched: 3. Combining the CDR3 with reference TRBV11-2 and TRBJ2-7 gives the whole variable domain EAGVAQSPRYKIIEKRQSVAFWCNPISGHATLYWYQQILGQGPKLLIQFQNNGVVDDSQLPKDRFSAERLKGVDSTLKIQPAKLEDSAVYLCASSALAGGYEQYFGPGTRLTVT.